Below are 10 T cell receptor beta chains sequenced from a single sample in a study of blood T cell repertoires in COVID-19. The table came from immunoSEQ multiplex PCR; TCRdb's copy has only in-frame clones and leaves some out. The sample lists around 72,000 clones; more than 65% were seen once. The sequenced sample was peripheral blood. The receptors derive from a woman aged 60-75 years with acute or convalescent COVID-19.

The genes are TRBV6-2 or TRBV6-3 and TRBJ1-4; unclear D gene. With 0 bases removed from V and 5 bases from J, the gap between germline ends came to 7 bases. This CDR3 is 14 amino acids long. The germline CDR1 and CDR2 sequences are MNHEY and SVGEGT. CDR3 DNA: TGTGCCAGCAGTTACTCCAGGCAGAATGAAAAACTGTTTTTT. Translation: CASSYSRQNEKLFF.

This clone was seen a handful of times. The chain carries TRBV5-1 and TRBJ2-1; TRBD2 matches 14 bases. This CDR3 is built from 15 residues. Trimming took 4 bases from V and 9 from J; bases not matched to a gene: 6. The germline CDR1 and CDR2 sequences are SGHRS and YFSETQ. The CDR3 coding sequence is TGCGCCAGCAGCCCGACTAGCGGGGGGGCCCGTGAGCAGTTCTTC. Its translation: CASSPTSGGAREQFF.

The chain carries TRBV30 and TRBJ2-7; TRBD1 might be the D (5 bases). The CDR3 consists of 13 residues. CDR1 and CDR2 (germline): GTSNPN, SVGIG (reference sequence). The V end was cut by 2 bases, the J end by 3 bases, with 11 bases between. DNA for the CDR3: TGTGCCTGGAGTCCCCGACAGAACTACGAGCAGTACTTC. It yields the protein CAWSPRQNYEQYF.

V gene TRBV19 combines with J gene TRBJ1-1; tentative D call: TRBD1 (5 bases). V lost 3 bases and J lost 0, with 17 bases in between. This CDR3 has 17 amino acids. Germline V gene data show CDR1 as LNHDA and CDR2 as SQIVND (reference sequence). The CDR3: CASSIGRGVGMNTEAFF. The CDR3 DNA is TGTGCCAGTAGTATCGGTAGGGGCGTCGGCATGAACACTGAAGCTTTCTTT. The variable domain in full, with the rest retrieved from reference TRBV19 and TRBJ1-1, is DGGITQSPKYLFRKEGQNVTLSCEQNLNHDAMYWYRQDPGQGLRLIYYSQIVNDFQKGDIAEGYSVSREKKESFPLTVTSAQKNPTAFYLCASSIGRGVGMNTEAFFGQGTRLTVV.

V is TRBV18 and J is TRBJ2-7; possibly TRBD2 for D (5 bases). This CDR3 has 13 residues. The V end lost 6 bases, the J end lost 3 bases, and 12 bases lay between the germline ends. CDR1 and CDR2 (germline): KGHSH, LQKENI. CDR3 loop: CASSHDGGYEQYF. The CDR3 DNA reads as TGTGCCAGCTCCCATGACGGAGGCTACGAGCAGTACTTC.

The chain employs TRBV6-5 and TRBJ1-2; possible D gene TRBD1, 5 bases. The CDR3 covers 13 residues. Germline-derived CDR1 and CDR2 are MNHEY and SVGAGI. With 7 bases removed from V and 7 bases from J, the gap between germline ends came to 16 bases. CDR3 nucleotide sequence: TGTGCCAGCACCGAGCCAGGGATCCTTGGCTACACCTTC. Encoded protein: CASTEPGILGYTF.

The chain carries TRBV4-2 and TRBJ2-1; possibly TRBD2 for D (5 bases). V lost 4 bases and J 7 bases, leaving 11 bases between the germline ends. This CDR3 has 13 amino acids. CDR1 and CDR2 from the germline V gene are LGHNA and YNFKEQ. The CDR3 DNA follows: TGTGCCAGCAGCCGCAAACTAGGGAATGAGCAGTTCTTC. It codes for CASSRKLGNEQFF.

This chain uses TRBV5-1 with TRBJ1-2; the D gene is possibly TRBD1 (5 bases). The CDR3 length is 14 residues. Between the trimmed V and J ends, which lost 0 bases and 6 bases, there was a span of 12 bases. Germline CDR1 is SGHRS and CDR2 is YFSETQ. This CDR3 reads CASSLVRGGDGYTF. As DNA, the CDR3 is TGCGCCAGCAGCTTGGTTAGGGGCGGGGATGGCTACACCTTC.

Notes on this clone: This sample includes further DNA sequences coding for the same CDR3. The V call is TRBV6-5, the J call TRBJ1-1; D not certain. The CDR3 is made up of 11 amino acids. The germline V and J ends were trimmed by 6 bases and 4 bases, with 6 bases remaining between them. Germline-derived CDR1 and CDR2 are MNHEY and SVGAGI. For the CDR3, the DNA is TGTGCCAGCAGCAGAGGCACTGAAGCTTTCTTT. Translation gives CASSRGTEAFF.

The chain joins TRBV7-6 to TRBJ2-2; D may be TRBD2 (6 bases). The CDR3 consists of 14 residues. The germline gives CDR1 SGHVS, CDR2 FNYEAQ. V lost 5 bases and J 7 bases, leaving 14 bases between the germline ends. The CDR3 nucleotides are TGTGCCAGCAGCCCGGGGGAGCCGAGCGGGGAGCTGTTTTTT. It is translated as CASSPGEPSGELFF.